This is a list of T cell receptor beta chains from one sample in a study of blood T cell repertoires in COVID-19. This table comes from immunoSEQ multiplex PCR, and its TCRdb copy is limited to in-frame clones, with some not included. The repertoire includes 75,000 to 90,000 clones, 75% to 90% of them detected once, and more than 10% sits in the top ten. Sequenced material: peripheral blood. These receptors originate from a woman aged 40 to 50 with active or convalescent COVID-19. The CDR3 runs from the conserved cysteine through the conserved F or W. A D gene is named only where the DNA matches it firmly. The size of a clone is reported for some rows only, either as once, few or many, or as a class for expanded clones.

>TRBJ2-7|TRBD1|once|TRBV19
CAIARGPGYEQYF
TGTGCCATTGCCAGGGGGCCAGGTTACGAGCAGTACTTC
>TRBJ2-5|TRBD1|-|TRBV9
CASSVGTGGAETQYF
TGTGCCAGCAGCGTTGGGACAGGGGGCGCGGAGACCCAGTACTTC
>TRBJ1-4|TRBD1|-|TRBV5-4
CASSLQTGADEKLFF
TGTGCCAGCAGCTTACAAACAGGGGCGGACGAAAAACTGTTTTTT
>TRBJ1-5|TRBD1|-|TRBV18
CASSPQGASGQPQHF
TGTGCCAGCTCACCACAGGGGGCCTCCGGTCAGCCCCAGCATTTT
>TRBJ2-5|-|once|TRBV20-1
CSASSGGQSETQYF
TGCAGTGCTAGTTCGGGGGGCCAGTCGGAGACCCAGTACTTC
>TRBJ2-5|-|-|TRBV6-2/TRBV6-3
CASSYSKETGEDMTQYF
TGTGCCAGCAGTTACTCGAAAGAAACCGGTGAAGATATGACCCAGTACTTC
>TRBJ2-4|-|-|TRBV3-1/TRBV3-2
CASSQDWLRGKNIQYF
TGTGCCAGCAGCCAAGATTGGTTGAGGGGGAAAAACATTCAGTACTTC
>TRBJ1-5|-|-|TRBV10-3
CAISDRIGGMGNQPQHF
TGTGCCATCAGCGATCGAATAGGGGGAATGGGCAATCAGCCCCAGCATTTT
>TRBJ2-1|TRBD1|-|TRBV7-2
CASSLGGRGLVYEQFF
TGTGCCAGCAGCTTAGGGGGAAGGGGGCTAGTGTACGAGCAGTTCTTC
>TRBJ2-1|TRBD2|-|TRBV19
CASRPTSFLYNEQFF
TGTGCCAGTCGCCCGACTAGCTTTCTCTACAATGAGCAGTTCTTC
>TRBJ2-1|-|-|TRBV18
CASSGGTGPYNEQFF
TGTGCCAGCTCGGGAGGGACAGGCCCCTACAATGAGCAGTTCTTC
>TRBJ1-4|-|-|TRBV12-3/TRBV12-4
CASSSGVQLFF
TGTGCCAGCAGTTCGGGGGTCCAACTGTTTTTT
>TRBJ2-1|-|-|TRBV30
CAWTIGGRNEQFF
TGTGCCTGGACCATAGGGGGTAGGAATGAGCAGTTCTTC
>TRBJ2-1|TRBD2|-|TRBV6-2/TRBV6-3
CASSPLAGGTYNEQFF
TGTGCCAGCAGCCCCCTAGCGGGGGGAACCTACAATGAGCAGTTCTTC
>TRBJ2-1|TRBD1|-|TRBV18
CASSRTQGANEQFF
TGTGCCAGCTCACGCACACAGGGGGCGAATGAGCAGTTCTTC
>TRBJ2-7|-|-|TRBV11-3
CASSLDPGYEQYF
TGTGCCAGCAGCTTAGATCCCGGGTACGAGCAGTACTTC
>TRBJ1-5|TRBD1|once|TRBV3-1/TRBV3-2
CASSFGTGGNQPQHF
TGTGCCAGCAGCTTCGGGACAGGCGGGAATCAGCCCCAGCATTTT
>TRBJ1-5|TRBD1|-|TRBV19
CASRLTGTASNQPQHF
TGTGCCAGTAGACTCACGGGGACAGCTAGCAATCAGCCCCAGCATTTT
>TRBJ2-7|TRBD2|-|TRBV27
CASSLAGASSYEQYF
TGTGCCAGCAGTTTAGCGGGAGCTAGCTCCTACGAGCAGTACTTC
>TRBJ2-7|TRBD1|-|TRBV7-3
CASSPDRGIREQYF
TGTGCCAGCAGTCCCGACAGGGGAATTCGGGAGCAGTACTTC
>TRBJ2-2|-|-|TRBV19
CASNIGENTGELFF
TGTGCCAGTAATATTGGAGAGAACACCGGGGAGCTGTTTTTT
>TRBJ2-2|TRBD2|-|TRBV19
CASSSPSGRAVDTGELFF
TGTGCCAGTAGTAGCCCTAGCGGGAGGGCTGTCGACACCGGGGAGCTGTTTTTT
>TRBJ2-3|-|-|TRBV9
CASSARPSTDTQYF
TGTGCCAGCAGCGCGCGCCCTAGCACAGATACGCAGTATTTT
>TRBJ2-2|-|-|TRBV7-8
CASTDRTNTGELFF
TGTGCCAGCACGGACAGAACGAACACCGGGGAGCTGTTTTTT
>TRBJ1-1|-|-|TRBV21-1
CASSNPGGILAAFF
TGTGCCAGCAGCAACCCGGGCGGGATTCTAGCGGCTTTCTTT
>TRBJ1-2|TRBD1|-|TRBV29-1
CSARRTGNLGYTF
TGCAGCGCCCGGAGGACAGGGAATCTTGGCTACACCTTC
>TRBJ2-2|TRBD2|-|TRBV7-2
CASSLGGTSPGELFF
TGTGCCAGCAGCTTAGGTGGGACTAGCCCCGGGGAGCTGTTTTTT
>TRBJ2-2|-|once|TRBV7-9
CASSSYTGELFF
TGTGCCAGCAGCTCCTACACCGGGGAGCTGTTTTTT
>TRBJ2-7|TRBD1|-|TRBV7-9
CASSPRTGPPYEQYF
TGTGCCAGCAGCCCCCGGACAGGTCCACCCTACGAGCAGTACTTC
>TRBJ2-1|TRBD2|-|TRBV7-2
CASSLMGLASSYNEQFF
TGTGCCAGCAGCTTGATGGGACTAGCGAGCTCCTACAATGAGCAGTTCTTC
>TRBJ2-1|-|once|TRBV28
CASSRWRSTYNEQFF
TGTGCCAGCAGCCGGTGGAGGTCAACCTACAATGAGCAGTTCTTC
>TRBJ1-1|-|-|TRBV2
CASSVGGDMNTEAFF
TGTGCCAGCAGTGTTGGGGGGGACATGAACACTGAAGCTTTCTTT
>TRBJ1-6|-|-|TRBV6-5
CASSSGGRGSPLHF
TGTGCCAGCAGTTCCGGGGGGAGAGGGTCACCCCTCCACTTT